The clone carrying this TCR beta chain was seen ten or more times. This record comes from a study of T cells in Graves' hyperthyroidism and ophthalmopathy. Germline CDR1 SGHAT, CDR2 FQDESV (reference sequence). This CDR3 comprises 15 residues. V trimming: 2 bases; J trimming: 3 bases; junction bases outside the gene matches: 4. Amplification of TCR beta CDR3 regions used RNA as the template. The primer set for the first-round RT-PCR of the TCR CDR3 was HTBI. Using its own MiXCR run on the multiplex PCR reads, TCRdb lists one record per CDR3 protein. The table has hundreds of thousands of distinct CDR3 sequences, about 15% seen once.

Source material: blood. The TCR originated in a woman aged 40-49 years with Graves' ophthalmopathy. V usage is TRBV11-1 and J usage is TRBJ1-1, with TRBD1 identical over 9 bases. The CDR3 DNA is TGTGCCAGCAGCTTACGGACAGGGGACGACACTGAAGCTTTCTTT. Translation gives CASSLRTGDDTEAFF.